This TCR beta chain was obtained from a study of T cell responses to AZD1222 COVID-19 vaccine. Germline CDR1 is MDHEN and CDR2 is SYDVKM. The CDR3 totals 13 residues. Using immunoSEQ multiplex PCR, the repertoire was profiled, and TCRdb retains in-frame clones only, with some absent. The sample carries some 120,000 clones, about nine tenths recorded once. On this clone: One junction end disagrees with the germline gene, perhaps due to a read error. Other DNA sequences of this sample code for an identical CDR3.

The J gene is TRBJ2-5, the V gene TRBV28; a weak D match, TRBD2 (5 bases). The receptor comes from an adult in good health. Sequenced material: peripheral blood, taken on day 0 of AZD1222 vaccination. The CDR3 DNA follows: TGTGCCAGCAGTCGGACTTACCAAGAAACCCAGTACTTC. Translated: CASSRTYQETQYF.